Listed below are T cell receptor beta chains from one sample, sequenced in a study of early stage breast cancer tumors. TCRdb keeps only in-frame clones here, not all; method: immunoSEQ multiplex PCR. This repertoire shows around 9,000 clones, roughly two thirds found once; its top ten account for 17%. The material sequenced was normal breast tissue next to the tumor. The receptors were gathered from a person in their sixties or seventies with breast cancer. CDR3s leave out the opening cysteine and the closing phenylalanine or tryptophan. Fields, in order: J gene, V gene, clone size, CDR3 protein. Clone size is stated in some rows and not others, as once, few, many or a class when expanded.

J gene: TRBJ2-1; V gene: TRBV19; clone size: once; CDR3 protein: ASSTPGTSGFSSYNEQF
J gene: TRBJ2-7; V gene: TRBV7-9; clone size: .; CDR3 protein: ASSLTLSGLAVKEQY
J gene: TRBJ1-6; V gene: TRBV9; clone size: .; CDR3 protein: ASSVEDFSPLH
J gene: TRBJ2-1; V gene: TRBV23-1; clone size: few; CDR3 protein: ASIIRKRETYNEQF
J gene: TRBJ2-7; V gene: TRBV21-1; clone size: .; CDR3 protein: ASSEKLAGGPEDEQY
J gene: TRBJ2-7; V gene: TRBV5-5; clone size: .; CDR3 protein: ASSRQGTYEQY
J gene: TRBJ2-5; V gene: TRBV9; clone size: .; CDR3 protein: ASSVASGREGETQY
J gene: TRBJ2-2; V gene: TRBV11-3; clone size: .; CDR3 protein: ASSLGQGLPGELF
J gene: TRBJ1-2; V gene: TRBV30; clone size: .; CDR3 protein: AWSVQRGLAGYT
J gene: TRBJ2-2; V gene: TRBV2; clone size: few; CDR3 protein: ASSVMQGAGGELF
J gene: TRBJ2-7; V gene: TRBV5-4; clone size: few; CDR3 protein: ASSSTPYEQY
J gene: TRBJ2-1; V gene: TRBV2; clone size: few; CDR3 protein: ASSTRGNEQF
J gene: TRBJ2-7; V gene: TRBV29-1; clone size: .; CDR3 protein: SVHRALGEQY
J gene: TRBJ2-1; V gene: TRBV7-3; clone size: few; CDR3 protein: ASSPIRLAEQF
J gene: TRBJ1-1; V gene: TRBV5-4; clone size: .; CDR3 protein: ASSFRQGNTEAF
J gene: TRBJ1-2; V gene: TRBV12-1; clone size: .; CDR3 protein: ASNLREGNYGYT